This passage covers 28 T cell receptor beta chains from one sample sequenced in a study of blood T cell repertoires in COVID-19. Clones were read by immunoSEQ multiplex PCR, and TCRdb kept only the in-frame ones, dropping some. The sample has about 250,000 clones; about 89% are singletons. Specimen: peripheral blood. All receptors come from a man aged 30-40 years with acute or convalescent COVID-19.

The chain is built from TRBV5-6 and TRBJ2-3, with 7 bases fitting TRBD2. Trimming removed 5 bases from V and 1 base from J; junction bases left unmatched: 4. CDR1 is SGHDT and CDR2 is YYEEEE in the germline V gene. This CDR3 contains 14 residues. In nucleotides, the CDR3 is TGTGCCAGCAGGGGGAGGGGACGCACAGATACGCAGTATTTT. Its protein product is CASRGRGRTDTQYF.

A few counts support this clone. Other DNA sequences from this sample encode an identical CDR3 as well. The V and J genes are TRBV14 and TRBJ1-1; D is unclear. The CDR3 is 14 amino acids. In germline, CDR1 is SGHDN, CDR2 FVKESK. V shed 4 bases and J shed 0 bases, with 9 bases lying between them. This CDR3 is CASSPPGMNTEAFF. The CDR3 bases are TGTGCCAGCAGCCCCCCAGGTATGAACACTGAAGCTTTCTTT.

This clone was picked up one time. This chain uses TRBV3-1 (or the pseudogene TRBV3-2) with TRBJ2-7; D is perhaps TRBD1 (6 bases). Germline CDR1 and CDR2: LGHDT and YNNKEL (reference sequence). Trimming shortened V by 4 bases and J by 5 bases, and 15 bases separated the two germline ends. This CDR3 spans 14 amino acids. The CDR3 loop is CASSRHHQGNEQYF. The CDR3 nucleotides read TGTGCCAGCAGCCGACATCATCAGGGGAACGAGCAGTACTTC.

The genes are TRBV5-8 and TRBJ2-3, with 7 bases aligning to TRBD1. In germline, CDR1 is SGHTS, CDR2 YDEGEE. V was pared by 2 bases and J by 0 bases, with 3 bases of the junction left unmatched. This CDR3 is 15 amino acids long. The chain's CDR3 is CASSLDRVSTDTQYF. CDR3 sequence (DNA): TGTGCCAGCAGCTTAGACAGGGTGAGCACAGATACGCAGTATTTT.

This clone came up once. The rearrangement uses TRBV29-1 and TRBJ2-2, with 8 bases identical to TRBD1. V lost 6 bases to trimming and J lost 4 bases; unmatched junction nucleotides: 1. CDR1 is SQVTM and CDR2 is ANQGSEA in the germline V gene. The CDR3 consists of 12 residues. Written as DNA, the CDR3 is TGCAGCGTAACAGGGGGCACCGGGGAGCTGTTTTTT. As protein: CSVTGGTGELFF.

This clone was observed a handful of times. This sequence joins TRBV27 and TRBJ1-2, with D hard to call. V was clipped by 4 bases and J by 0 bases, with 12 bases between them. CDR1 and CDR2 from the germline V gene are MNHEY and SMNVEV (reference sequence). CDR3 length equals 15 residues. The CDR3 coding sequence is TGTGCCAGCAGTTCCGGCAGGTTTTCTAACTATGGCTACACCTTC. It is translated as CASSSGRFSNYGYTF.

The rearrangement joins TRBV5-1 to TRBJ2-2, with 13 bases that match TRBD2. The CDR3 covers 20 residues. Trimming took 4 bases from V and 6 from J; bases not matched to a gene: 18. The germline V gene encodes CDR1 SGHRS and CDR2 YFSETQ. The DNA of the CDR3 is TGCGCCAGCAGCAGCCGGACTAGCGGGGGCATTCTTCCTCGACCCGGGGAGCTGTTTTTT. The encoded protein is CASSSRTSGGILPRPGELFF. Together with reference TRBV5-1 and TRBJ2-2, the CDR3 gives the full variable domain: KAGVTQTPRYLIKTRGQQVTLSCSPISGHRSVSWYQQTPGQGLQFLFEYFSETQRNKGNFPGRFSGRQFSNSRSEMNVSTLELGDSALYLCASSSRTSGGILPRPGELFFGEGSRLTVL.

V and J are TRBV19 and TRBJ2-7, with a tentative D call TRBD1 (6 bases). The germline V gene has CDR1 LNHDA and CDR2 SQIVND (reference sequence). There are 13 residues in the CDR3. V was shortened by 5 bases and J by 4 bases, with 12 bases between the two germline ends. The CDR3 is CASSPIQGYEQYF. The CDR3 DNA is TGTGCCAGTAGTCCCATCCAGGGGTACGAGCAGTACTTC.

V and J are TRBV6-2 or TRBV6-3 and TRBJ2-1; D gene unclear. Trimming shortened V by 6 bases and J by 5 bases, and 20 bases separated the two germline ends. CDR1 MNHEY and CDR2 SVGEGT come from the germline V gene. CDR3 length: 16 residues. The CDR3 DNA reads TGTGCCAGCAGCTCACGTCGGTCCTACCCCGACAATGAGCAGTTCTTC. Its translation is CASSSRRSYPDNEQFF.

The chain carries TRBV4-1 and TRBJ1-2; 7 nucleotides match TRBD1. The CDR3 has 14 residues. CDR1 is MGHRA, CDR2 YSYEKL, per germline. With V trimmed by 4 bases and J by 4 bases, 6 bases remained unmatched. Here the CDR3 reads CASSPRGQSYGYTF. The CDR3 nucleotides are TGCGCCAGCAGCCCGAGGGGACAGTCCTATGGCTACACCTTC.

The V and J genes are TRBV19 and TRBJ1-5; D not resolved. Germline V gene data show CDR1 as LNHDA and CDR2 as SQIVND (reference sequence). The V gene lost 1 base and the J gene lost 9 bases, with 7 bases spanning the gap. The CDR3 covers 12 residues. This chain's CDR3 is CASSIASGPQHF. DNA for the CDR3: TGTGCCAGTAGTATAGCTTCGGGGCCCCAGCATTTT.

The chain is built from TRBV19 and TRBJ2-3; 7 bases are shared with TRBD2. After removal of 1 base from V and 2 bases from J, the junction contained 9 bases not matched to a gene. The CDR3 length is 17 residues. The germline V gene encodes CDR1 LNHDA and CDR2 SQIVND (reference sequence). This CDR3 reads CASSIGWGGGYTDTQYF. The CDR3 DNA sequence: TGTGCCAGTAGTATAGGTTGGGGCGGGGGATACACAGATACGCAGTATTTT.

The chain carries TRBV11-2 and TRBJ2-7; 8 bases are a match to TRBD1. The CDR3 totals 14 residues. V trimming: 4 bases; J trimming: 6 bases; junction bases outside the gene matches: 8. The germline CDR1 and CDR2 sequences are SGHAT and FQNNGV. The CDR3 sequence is CASSSARGPLEQYF. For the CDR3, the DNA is TGTGCCAGCAGCTCCGCCAGGGGGCCCCTCGAGCAGTACTTC.

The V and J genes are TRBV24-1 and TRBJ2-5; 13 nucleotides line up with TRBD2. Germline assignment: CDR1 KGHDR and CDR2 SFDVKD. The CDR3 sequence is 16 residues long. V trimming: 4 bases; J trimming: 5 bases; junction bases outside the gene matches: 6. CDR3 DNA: TGTGCCACCAGTGACCCGACTAGCGGGAGGTTTGAGACCCAGTACTTC. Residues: CATSDPTSGRFETQYF.

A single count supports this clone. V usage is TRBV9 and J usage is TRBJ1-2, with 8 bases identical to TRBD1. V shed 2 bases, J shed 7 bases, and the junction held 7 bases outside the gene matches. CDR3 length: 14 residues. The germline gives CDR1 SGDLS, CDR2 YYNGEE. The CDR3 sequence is CASSVRTGRTGYTF. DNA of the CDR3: TGTGCCAGCAGCGTCCGGACAGGGCGAACTGGCTACACCTTC.

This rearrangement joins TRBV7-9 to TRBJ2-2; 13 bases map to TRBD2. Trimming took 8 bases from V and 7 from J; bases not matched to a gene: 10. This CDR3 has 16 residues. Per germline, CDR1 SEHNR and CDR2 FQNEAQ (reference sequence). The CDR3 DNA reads TGTGCCAGCCGCACCCCCACTAGCGGGGGGGTCGGGGAGCTGTTTTTT. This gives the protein CASRTPTSGGVGELFF. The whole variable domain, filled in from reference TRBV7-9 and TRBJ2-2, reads DTGVSQNPRHKITKRGQNVTFRCDPISEHNRLYWYRQTLGQGPEFLTYFQNEAQLEKSRLLSDRFSAERPKGSFSTLEIQRTEQGDSAMYLCASRTPTSGGVGELFFGEGSRLTVL.

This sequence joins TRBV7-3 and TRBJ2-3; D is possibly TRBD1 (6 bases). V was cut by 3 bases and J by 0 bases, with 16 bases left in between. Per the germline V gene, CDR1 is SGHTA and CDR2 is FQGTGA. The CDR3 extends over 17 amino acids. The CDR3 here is CASSFTDSEGSTDTQYF. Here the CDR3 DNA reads TGTGCCAGCAGCTTTACGGACAGTGAAGGTAGCACAGATACGCAGTATTTT.

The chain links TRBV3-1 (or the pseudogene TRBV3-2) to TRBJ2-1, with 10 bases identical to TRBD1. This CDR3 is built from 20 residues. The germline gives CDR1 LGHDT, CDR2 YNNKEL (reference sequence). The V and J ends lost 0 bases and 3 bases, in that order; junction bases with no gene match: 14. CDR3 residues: CASSQDRPSPGTGVYNEQFF. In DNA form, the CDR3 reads TGTGCCAGCAGCCAAGACCGACCATCCCCCGGGACAGGGGTCTACAATGAGCAGTTCTTC.

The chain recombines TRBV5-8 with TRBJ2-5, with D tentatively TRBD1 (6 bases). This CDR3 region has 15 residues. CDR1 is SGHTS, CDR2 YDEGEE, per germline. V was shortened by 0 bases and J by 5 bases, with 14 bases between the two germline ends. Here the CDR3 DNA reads TGTGCCAGCAGCTTGGGACAGGCCCGCGGGGAGACCCAGTACTTC. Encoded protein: CASSLGQARGETQYF.

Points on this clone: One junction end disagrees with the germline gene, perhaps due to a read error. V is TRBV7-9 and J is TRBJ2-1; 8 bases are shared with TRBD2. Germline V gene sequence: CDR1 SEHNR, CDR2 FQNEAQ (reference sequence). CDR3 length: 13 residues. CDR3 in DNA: TGTGCCAGCAGTCGGACTAGCTTAGGCCCCAGGATCTTC. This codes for CASSRTSLGPRIF.

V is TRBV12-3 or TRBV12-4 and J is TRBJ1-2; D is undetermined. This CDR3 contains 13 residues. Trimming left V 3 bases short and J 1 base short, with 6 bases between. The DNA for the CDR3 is TGTGCCAGCAGTTTCCCACTTAACTATGGCTACACCTTC. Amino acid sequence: CASSFPLNYGYTF.

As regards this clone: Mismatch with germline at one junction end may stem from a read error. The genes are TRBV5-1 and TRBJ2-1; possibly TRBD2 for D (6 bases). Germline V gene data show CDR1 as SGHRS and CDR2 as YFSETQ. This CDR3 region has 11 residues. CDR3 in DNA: TGCGCCAGCAGTAGGGACTCCTCCCTGCTCTTC. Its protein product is CASSRDSSLLF.

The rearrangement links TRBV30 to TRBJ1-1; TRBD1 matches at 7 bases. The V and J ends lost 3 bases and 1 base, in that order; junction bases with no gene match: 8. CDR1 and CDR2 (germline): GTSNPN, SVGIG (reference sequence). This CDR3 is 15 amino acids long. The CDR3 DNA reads TGTGCCTGGAGGGACCCACGGACAGGGAACACTGAAGCTTTCTTT. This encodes CAWRDPRTGNTEAFF.

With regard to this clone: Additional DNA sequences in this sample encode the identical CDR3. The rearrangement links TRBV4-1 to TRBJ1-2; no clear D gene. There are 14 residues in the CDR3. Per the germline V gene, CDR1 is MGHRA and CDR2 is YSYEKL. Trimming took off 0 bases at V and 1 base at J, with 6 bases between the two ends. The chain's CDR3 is CASSQDRGNYGYTF. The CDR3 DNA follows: TGCGCCAGCAGCCAAGATCGGGGTAACTATGGCTACACCTTC.

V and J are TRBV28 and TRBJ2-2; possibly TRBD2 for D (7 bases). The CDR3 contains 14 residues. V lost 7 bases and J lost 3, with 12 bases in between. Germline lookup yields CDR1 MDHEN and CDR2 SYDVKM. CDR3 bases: TGTGCCAGCACCCGGGGGGCCCACACCGGGGAGCTGTTTTTT. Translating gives CASTRGAHTGELFF.

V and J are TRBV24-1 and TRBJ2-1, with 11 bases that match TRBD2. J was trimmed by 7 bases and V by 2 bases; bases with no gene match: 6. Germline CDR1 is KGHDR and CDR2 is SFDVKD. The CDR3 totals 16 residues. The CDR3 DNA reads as TGTGCCACCAGTGATTATAGCGGGGGGGCCTTAAATGAGCAGTTCTTC. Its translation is CATSDYSGGALNEQFF.

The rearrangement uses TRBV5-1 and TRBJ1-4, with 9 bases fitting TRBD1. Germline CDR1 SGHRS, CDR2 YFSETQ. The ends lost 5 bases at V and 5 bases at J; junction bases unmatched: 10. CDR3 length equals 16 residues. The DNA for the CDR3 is TGCGCCAGCAGTTTCACCGGGACAGGGTTAAATGAAAAACTGTTTTTT. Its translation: CASSFTGTGLNEKLFF.

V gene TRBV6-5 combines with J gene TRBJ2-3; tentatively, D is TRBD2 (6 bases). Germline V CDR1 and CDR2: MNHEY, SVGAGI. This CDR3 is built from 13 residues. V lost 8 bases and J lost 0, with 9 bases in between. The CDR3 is CASWSGSTDTQYF. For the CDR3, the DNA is TGTGCCAGCTGGAGCGGGAGCACAGATACGCAGTATTTT.